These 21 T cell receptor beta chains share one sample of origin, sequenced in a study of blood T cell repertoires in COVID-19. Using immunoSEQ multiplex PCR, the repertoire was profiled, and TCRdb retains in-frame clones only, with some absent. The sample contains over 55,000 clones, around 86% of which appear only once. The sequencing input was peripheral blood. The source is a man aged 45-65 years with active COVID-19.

The CDR3 is CASSFKIGKQFF. As DNA, the CDR3 is TGTGCCAGCAGTTTCAAAATCGGGAAGCAGTTCTTC. V is TRBV28 and J is TRBJ2-1, with a weak D call TRBD2 (5 bases). There are 12 residues in the CDR3. V was clipped by 3 bases and J by 11 bases, with 11 bases between them. The germline V gene encodes CDR1 MDHEN and CDR2 SYDVKM.

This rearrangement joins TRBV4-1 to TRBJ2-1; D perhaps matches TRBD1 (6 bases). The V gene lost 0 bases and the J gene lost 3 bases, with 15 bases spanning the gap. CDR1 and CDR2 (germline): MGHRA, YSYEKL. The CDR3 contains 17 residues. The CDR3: CASSQEFPDRLYNEQFF. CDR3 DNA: TGCGCCAGCAGCCAAGAATTCCCGGACAGACTCTACAATGAGCAGTTCTTC.

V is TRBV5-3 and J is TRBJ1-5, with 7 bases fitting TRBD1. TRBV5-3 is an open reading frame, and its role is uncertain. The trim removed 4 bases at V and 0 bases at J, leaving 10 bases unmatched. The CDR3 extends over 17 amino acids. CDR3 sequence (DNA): TGTGCCAGAAGCCGACAGGGCAAGGAGGATAGCAATCAGCCCCAGCATTTT. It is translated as CARSRQGKEDSNQPQHF.

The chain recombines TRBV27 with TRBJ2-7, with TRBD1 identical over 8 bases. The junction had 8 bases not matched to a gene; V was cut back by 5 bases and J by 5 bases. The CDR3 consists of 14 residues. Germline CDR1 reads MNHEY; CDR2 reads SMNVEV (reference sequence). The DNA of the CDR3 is TGTGCCAGCAGTCCACAGGGGGGTTGGCACGAGCAGTACTTC. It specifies CASSPQGGWHEQYF.

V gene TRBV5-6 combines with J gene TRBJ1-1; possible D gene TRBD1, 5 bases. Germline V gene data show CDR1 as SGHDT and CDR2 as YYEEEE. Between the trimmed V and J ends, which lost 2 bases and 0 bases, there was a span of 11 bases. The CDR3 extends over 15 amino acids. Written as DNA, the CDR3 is TGTGCCAGCAGCTTTGGGGGGTCCATGAACACTGAAGCTTTCTTT. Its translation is CASSFGGSMNTEAFF.

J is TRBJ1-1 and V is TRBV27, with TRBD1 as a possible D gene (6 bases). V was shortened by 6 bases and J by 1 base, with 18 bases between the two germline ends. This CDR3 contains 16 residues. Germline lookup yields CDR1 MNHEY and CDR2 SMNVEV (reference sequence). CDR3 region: CASRKDRDTTNTEAFF. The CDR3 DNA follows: TGTGCCAGCAGGAAGGACAGAGATACCACGAACACTGAAGCTTTCTTT.

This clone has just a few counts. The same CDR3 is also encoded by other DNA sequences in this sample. The CDR3 loop is CASSPGQGASGYTF. The CDR3 DNA reads TGCGCCAGCAGCCCGGGACAGGGGGCGTCGGGCTACACCTTC. The chain has TRBV5-1 and TRBJ1-2, with 12 positions matching TRBD1. Losses at the gene ends were 4 bases for V and 8 bases for J; bases not matched to a gene: 6. From germline, CDR1 is SGHRS and CDR2 YFSETQ. CDR3 length: 14 amino acids. Variable domain in full (rest from reference TRBV5-1 and TRBJ1-2): KAGVTQTPRYLIKTRGQQVTLSCSPISGHRSVSWYQQTPGQGLQFLFEYFSETQRNKGNFPGRFSGRQFSNSRSEMNVSTLELGDSALYLCASSPGQGASGYTFGSGTRLTVV.

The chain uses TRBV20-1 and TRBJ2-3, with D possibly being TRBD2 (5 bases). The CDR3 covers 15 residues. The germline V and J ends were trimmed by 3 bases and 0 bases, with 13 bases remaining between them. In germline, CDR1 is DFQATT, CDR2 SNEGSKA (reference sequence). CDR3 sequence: CSASYSSRSTDTQYF. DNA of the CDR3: TGCAGTGCTAGTTACTCTAGCCGAAGCACAGATACGCAGTATTTT.

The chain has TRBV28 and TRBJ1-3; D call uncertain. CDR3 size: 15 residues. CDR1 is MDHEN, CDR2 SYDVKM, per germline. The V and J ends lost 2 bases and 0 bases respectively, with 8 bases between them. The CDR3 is CASSLTASSGNTIYF. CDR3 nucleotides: TGTGCCAGCAGTTTAACGGCTAGCTCTGGAAACACCATATATTTT. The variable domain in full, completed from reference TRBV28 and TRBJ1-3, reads DVKVTQSSRYLVKRTGEKVFLECVQDMDHENMFWYRQDPGLGLRLIYFSYDVKMKEKGDIPEGYSVSREKKERFSLILESASTNQTSMYLCASSLTASSGNTIYFGEGSWLTVV.

Here the CDR3 DNA reads TGTGCCAGCAGCTTTTCCGGGACAGATACGCAGTATTTT. Translating it yields CASSFSGTDTQYF. V gene TRBV7-2 combines with J gene TRBJ2-3; no clear D gene. Germline CDR1 is SGHTA and CDR2 is FQGNSA. V shed 3 bases and J shed 3 bases, with 7 bases lying between them. The CDR3 runs 13 residues.

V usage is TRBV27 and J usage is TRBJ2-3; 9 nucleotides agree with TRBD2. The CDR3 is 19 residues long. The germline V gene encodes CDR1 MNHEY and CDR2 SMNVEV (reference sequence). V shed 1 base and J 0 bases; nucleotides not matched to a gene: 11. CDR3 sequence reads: CASSLLGLAGPTSTDTQYF. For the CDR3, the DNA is TGTGCCAGCAGTTTATTGGGGCTAGCGGGGCCCACTAGCACAGATACGCAGTATTTT.

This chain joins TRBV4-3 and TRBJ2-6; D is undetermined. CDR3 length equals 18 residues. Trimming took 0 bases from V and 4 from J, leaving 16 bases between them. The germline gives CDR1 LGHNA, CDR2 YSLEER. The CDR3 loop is CASSQEPKSGLGANVLTF. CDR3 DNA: TGCGCCAGCAGCCAAGAACCCAAAAGTGGGCTAGGGGCCAACGTCCTGACTTTC.

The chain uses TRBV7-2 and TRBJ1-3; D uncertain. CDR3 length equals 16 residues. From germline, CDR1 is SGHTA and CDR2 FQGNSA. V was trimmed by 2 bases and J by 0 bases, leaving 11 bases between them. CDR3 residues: CASSLIPGPSGNTIYF. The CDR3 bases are TGTGCCAGCAGCTTAATCCCAGGTCCCTCTGGAAACACCATATATTTT.

As DNA, the CDR3 is TGTGCCAGCAGCCCCCGACAGGGCCTCTATGGCTACACCTTC. Protein product: CASSPRQGLYGYTF. The chain joins TRBV3-1 (or the pseudogene TRBV3-2) to TRBJ1-2; TRBD1 matches at 7 bases. The CDR3 totals 14 residues. The germline V gene encodes CDR1 LGHDT and CDR2 YNNKEL (reference sequence). With 4 bases clipped from V and 4 bases from J, the junction kept 6 bases outside the gene matches.

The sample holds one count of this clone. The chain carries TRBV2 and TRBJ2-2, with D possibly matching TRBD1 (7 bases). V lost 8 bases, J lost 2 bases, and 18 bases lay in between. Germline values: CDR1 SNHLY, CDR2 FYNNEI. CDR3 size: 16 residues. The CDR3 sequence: CASGGGGSGNTGELFF. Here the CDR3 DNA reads TGTGCCAGCGGAGGAGGGGGCTCGGGTAACACCGGGGAGCTGTTTTTT.

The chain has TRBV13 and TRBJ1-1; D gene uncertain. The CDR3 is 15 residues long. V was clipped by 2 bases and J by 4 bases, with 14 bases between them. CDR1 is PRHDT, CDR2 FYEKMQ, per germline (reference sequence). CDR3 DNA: TGTGCCAGCAGCTTATTCGGTAAAGAGCTCACTGAAGCTTTCTTT. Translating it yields CASSLFGKELTEAFF.

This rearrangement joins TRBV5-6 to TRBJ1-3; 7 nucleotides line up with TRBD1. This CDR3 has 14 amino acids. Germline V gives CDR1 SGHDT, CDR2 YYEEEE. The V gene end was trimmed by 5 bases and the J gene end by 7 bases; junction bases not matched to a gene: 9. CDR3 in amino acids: CASRAGTALNTIYF. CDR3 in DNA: TGTGCCAGCAGAGCCGGGACAGCTCTTAACACCATATATTTT.

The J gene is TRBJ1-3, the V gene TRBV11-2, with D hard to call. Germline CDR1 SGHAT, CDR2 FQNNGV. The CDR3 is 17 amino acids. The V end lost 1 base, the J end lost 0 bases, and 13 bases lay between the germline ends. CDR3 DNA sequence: TGTGCCAGCAGCTTAGTCTCTTCCGGCGGCTCTGGAAACACCATATATTTT. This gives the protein CASSLVSSGGSGNTIYF. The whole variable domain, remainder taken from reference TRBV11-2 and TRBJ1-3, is EAGVAQSPRYKIIEKRQSVAFWCNPISGHATLYWYQQILGQGPKLLIQFQNNGVVDDSQLPKDRFSAERLKGVDSTLKIQPAKLEDSAVYLCASSLVSSGGSGNTIYFGEGSWLTVV.

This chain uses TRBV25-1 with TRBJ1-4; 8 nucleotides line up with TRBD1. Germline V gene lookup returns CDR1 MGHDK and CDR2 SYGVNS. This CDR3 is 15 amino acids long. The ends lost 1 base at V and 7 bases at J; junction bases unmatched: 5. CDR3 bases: TGTGCCAGCAGTGAATCAGGGGGCGCTTTTGAAAAACTGTTTTTT. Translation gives CASSESGGAFEKLFF.

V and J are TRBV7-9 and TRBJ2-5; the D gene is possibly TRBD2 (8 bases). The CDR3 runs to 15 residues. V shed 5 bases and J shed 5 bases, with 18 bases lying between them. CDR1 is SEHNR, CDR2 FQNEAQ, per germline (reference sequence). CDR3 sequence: CASSPRGREVETQYF. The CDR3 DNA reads TGTGCCAGCAGCCCGAGGGGGCGGGAGGTTGAGACCCAGTACTTC.

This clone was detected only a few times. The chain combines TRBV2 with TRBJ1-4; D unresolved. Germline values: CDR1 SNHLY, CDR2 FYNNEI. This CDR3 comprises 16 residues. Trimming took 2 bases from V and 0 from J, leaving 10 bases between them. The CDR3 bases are TGTGCCAGCAGTGAAAGAGTGGTTGCAACTAATGAAAAACTGTTTTTT. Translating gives CASSERVVATNEKLFF.